This TCR beta chain was sequenced in a study of blood T cell repertoires in COVID-19. The CDR3 length is 15 residues. V was shortened by 2 bases and J by 5 bases, with 13 bases between the two germline ends. The V gene's germline CDR1 is SGHRS and CDR2 YFSETQ. TCRdb's copy holds only in-frame clones and misses some; the assay was immunoSEQ multiplex PCR. The sample lists around 150,000 clones, roughly 88% occurring once. The sequence came from a woman aged 80 or over with active or convalescent COVID-19. The chain carries TRBV5-1 and TRBJ2-2; tentatively, D is TRBD1 (5 bases). Sequencing was carried out using peripheral blood. The CDR3 is CASSFTGQQTGELFF. The CDR3 DNA sequence: TGCGCCAGCAGCTTTACCGGACAACAAACCGGGGAGCTGTTTTTT.